Below, one TCR beta chain is given with its context. The data stem from a study of shared clonotypes between healthy human individuals. Sequencing was performed with immunoSEQ multiplex PCR; in TCRdb, only in-frame clones are kept and a portion is missing. The repertoire holds hundreds of thousands of clones, about 96% seen once, with 0.32% in the top ten. The CDR3 contains 14 residues. Losses at the gene ends were 10 bases for V and 0 bases for J; bases not matched to a gene: 6. In germline, CDR1 is SNHLY, CDR2 FYNNEI. The chain links TRBV2 to TRBJ2-1; the match to TRBD2 covers 7 bases. This TCR was sampled from a young man in good health. The sample taken for sequencing was memory CD8+ T cells sorted from blood. Noted subset: CD45RO+ cells pooled with CCR7-negative TemRA cells. CDR3 nucleotide sequence: TGTGCCACCAGGGAGGGCTTCTCCTACAATGAGCAGTTCTTC. This sequence encodes CATREGFSYNEQFF.